Sequencing of this TCR beta chain was carried out in a study of monozygotic twins with inflammatory bowel disease. TCRdb reanalyzed the 5' RACE reads and collapses them to one entry per CDR3 protein, without DNA. This sample's table has approximately 390,000 distinct CDR3 sequences. The length of the CDR3 is 16 residues. This TCR was sampled from a human donor with ulcerative colitis or Crohn's disease, or a healthy co-twin of an affected twin (not recorded which). The chain is built from TRBV12-3 or TRBV12-4 and TRBJ2-7; TCRdb reports TRBD1, a call that lacks DNA to check it against. The sequenced sample consisted of blood. The CDR3 loop is CASSSGQGARTYEQYF.